Below, 24 T cell receptor beta chains from the same sample are listed, as sequenced in a study of T cells in Graves' hyperthyroidism and ophthalmopathy. The investigators amplified TCR beta CDR3 regions from RNA transcripts. The HTBI set primed first-round TCR CDR3 RT-PCR. TCRdb re-called the multiplex PCR reads through MiXCR, storing one row per CDR3 protein. There are some 500,000 distinct CDR3 sequences in the sample; approximately 25% occur only once, and about 11% lies in the top ten. The material sequenced was blood. The receptor source for this set is a woman between 25 and 40 years old with Graves' ophthalmopathy.

This clonotype was detected a few times. J is TRBJ1-5 and V is TRBV12-3 or TRBV12-4; D remains ambiguous. The CDR3 contains 15 residues. The V gene lost 2 bases and the J gene lost 7 bases, with 15 bases spanning the gap. The CDR3 DNA reads as TGTGCCAGCAGTTTAACTACGGGGAGCGACCAGCCCCAGCATTTT. Protein: CASSLTTGSDQPQHF.

This clonotype was counted a few times. V and J are TRBV12-3 or TRBV12-4 and TRBJ1-2; TRBD1 is a possible D gene (6 bases). Trimming shortened V by 6 bases and J by 2 bases, and 13 bases separated the two germline ends. The length of the CDR3 is 14 residues. CDR3 loop: CASSPGTFNYGYTF. The CDR3 DNA sequence: TGTGCCAGCAGCCCGGGGACATTCAACTATGGCTACACCTTC.

This clonotype occurred a few times. A read error may explain this, as a much larger clone is one base away. The chain recombines TRBV6-2 or TRBV6-3 with TRBJ1-1; D not resolved. Germline-derived CDR1 and CDR2 are MNHEY and SVGEGT. The CDR3 is 13 amino acids. Here the CDR3 DNA reads TGTGCCGGCAGTCCTGGGGTGAACACTGAAGCTTTCTTT. Translated, it gives CAGSPGVNTEAFF.

This clonotype showed up many times. V gene TRBV6-2 or TRBV6-3 combines with J gene TRBJ2-5; no reliable D call. The length of the CDR3 is 13 residues. Per the germline V gene, CDR1 is MNHEY and CDR2 is SVGEGT. Trimming cost V 2 bases and J 5 bases, with 9 bases left between them. The CDR3 here is CASSYPDWETQYF. The CDR3 bases are TGTGCCAGCAGTTACCCAGATTGGGAGACCCAGTACTTC.

The V and J genes are TRBV7-9 and TRBJ2-7; D is unclear. Deletions cut 3 bases from V and 7 bases from J, with 10 bases between. Germline values: CDR1 SEHNR, CDR2 FQNEAQ (reference sequence). This CDR3 region has 12 residues. The CDR3 sequence is CASSLVWHEQYF. CDR3 DNA sequence: TGTGCCAGCAGCTTGGTGTGGCATGAGCAGTACTTC.

The rearrangement links TRBV6-1 to TRBJ2-7, with TRBD2 as a possible D gene (5 bases). The CDR3 consists of 15 residues. Trimming took 2 bases from V and 2 from J, leaving 13 bases between them. CDR1 and CDR2 (germline): MNHNS, SASEGT. The CDR3 nucleotides are TGTGCCAGCAGTGAACGCCAGGACGGGGCCTACGAGCAGTACTTC. Encoded protein: CASSERQDGAYEQYF.

The chain has TRBV30 and TRBJ1-1; D is unresolved. CDR3 size: 13 residues. Germline CDR1 is GTSNPN and CDR2 is SVGIG (reference sequence). With 6 bases removed from V and 4 bases from J, the gap between germline ends came to 15 bases. The CDR3 DNA sequence: TGTGCCTGTAGTTCCGGCCTAAGCACTGAAGCTTTCTTT. As protein: CACSSGLSTEAFF. Complete variable domain (other parts from reference TRBV30 and TRBJ1-1): SQTIHQWPATLVQPVGSPLSLECTVEGTSNPNLYWYRQAAGRGLQLLFYSVGIGQISSEVPQNLSASRPQDRQFILSSKKLLLSDSGFYLCACSSGLSTEAFFGQGTRLTVV.

This clonotype was seen repeatedly, ten times or more. CDR3 nucleotide sequence: TGTGCCAGCAGCTTTAATGGGGGCGTTGAGGAGACCCAGTACTTC. The encoded protein is CASSFNGGVEETQYF. The chain recombines TRBV7-6 with TRBJ2-5; a possible D gene is TRBD1 (6 bases). CDR3 length: 15 residues. Trimming shortened V by 3 bases and J by 5 bases, and 16 bases separated the two germline ends. Germline V gene sequence: CDR1 SGHVS, CDR2 FNYEAQ. The variable domain in full, with the rest retrieved from reference TRBV7-6 and TRBJ2-5, is GAGVSQSPRYKVTKRGQDVALRCDPISGHVSLYWYRQALGQGPEFLTYFNYEAQQDKSGLPNDRFSAERPEGSISTLTIQRTEQRDSAMYRCASSFNGGVEETQYFGPGTRLLVL.

This clonotype was seen ten or more times. The conserved phenylalanine or tryptophan is not found at the CDR3 terminus, so this likely reflects a read error. V and J are TRBV11-2 and TRBJ2-7, with unresolved D. Trimming removed 0 bases from V and 0 bases from J, with 9 bases in between. Germline assignment: CDR1 SGHAT and CDR2 FQNNGV. This CDR3 region has 15 residues. The CDR3 bases are TGTGCCAGCAGCTTAGAACCAGGTAGCTCCTACGAGCAGTACCTC. Translating gives CASSLEPGSSYEQYL.

Many counts were recorded for this clonotype. The J gene is TRBJ1-6, the V gene TRBV6-5; 8 bases are a match to TRBD1. The V gene end was trimmed by 7 bases and the J gene end by 9 bases; junction bases not matched to a gene: 14. The CDR3 contains 16 residues. Germline CDR1 MNHEY, CDR2 SVGAGI. The CDR3 protein is CASTRRQGYTTSPLHF. In nucleotides, the CDR3 is TGTGCCAGCACCAGAAGACAGGGGTACACCACTTCACCCCTCCACTTT.

A single count supports this clonotype. V is TRBV6-1 and J is TRBJ2-7; TRBD2 aligns across 9 bases. This CDR3 has 12 amino acids. Germline values: CDR1 MNHNS, CDR2 SASEGT. Unmatched junction bases numbered 5, after V lost 8 bases and J lost 6 bases. CDR3 amino acids: CASGAGGTEQYF. The DNA of the CDR3 is TGTGCCAGCGGCGCGGGAGGGACCGAGCAGTACTTC.

This clonotype was found once. This rearrangement joins TRBV7-6 to TRBJ2-2; D is perhaps TRBD2 (7 bases). This CDR3 has 16 residues. V was shortened by 6 bases and J by 1 base, with 15 bases between the two germline ends. Germline CDR1 SGHVS, CDR2 FNYEAQ. The CDR3 here is CASRAGDTWNTGELFF. The CDR3 DNA is TGTGCCAGCAGGGCGGGGGACACCTGGAACACCGGGGAGCTGTTTTTT.

This clonotype was observed at least ten times. The gene calls are TRBV20-1 and TRBJ1-3; the D is unclear. V gave up 4 bases and J gave up 7 bases, with 11 bases separating them. From germline, CDR1 is DFQATT and CDR2 SNEGSKA (reference sequence). There are 12 residues in the CDR3. The DNA of the CDR3 is TGCAGTGCTACCCCGGGAGGGAACACCATATATTTT. It yields the protein CSATPGGNTIYF.

The rearrangement joins TRBV20-1 to TRBJ1-5; D is perhaps TRBD1 (6 bases). V was trimmed by 7 bases and J by 5 bases, leaving 12 bases between them. Germline V gives CDR1 DFQATT, CDR2 SNEGSKA (reference sequence). CDR3 size: 12 residues. CDR3 amino acids: CSGRGSDQPQHF. CDR3 bases: TGCAGTGGGAGGGGGAGCGATCAGCCCCAGCATTTT.

Of note for this clonotype: A much larger clone sits a single nucleotide away, making a read error possible. The genes are TRBV18 and TRBJ2-5, with D possibly being TRBD1 or TRBD2 (5 bases each). The CDR3 is 15 residues long. Trimming cost V 0 bases and J 5 bases, with 13 bases left between them. Germline CDR1 is KGHSH and CDR2 is LQKENI. The CDR3 reads CASSPPSGTRETQYF. The CDR3 nucleotides are TGTGCCAGCTCACCACCGTCAGGGACGAGGGAGACCCAGTACTTC.

This clonotype was observed many times. The chain employs TRBV12-3 or TRBV12-4 and TRBJ1-1; 12 bases fit TRBD1. The CDR3 runs to 16 residues. V shed 5 bases, J shed 1 base, and the junction held 5 bases outside the gene matches. The CDR3 sequence is CASSLGTGGANTEAFF. Here the CDR3 DNA reads TGTGCCAGCAGTCTAGGGACAGGGGGCGCGAACACTGAAGCTTTCTTT.

This clonotype was picked up many times. The rearrangement links TRBV5-1 to TRBJ1-5; TRBD1 might be the D (5 bases). The CDR3 runs 16 residues. Trimming took off 0 bases at V and 2 bases at J, with 12 bases between the two ends. The germline V gene has CDR1 SGHRS and CDR2 YFSETQ. As DNA, the CDR3 is TGCGCCAGCAGCTTGGAGCCAGGGTCAGGCAATCAGCCCCAGCATTTT. Encoded protein: CASSLEPGSGNQPQHF.

This sequence joins TRBV20-1 and TRBJ1-2; no definite D call. V was pared by 3 bases and J by 1 base, with 6 bases between. This CDR3 has 12 amino acids. Germline CDR1 reads DFQATT; CDR2 reads SNEGSKA (reference sequence). The CDR3 reads CSASQLNYGYTF. The CDR3 DNA reads TGCAGTGCTAGTCAGCTTAACTATGGCTACACCTTC.

This clonotype was counted ten times or more. A much bigger clone sits one base away, suggesting this may be a read error. The chain combines TRBV28 with TRBJ1-1; 9 bases are shared with TRBD1. CDR3 length: 16 amino acids. Germline CDR1 MDHEN, CDR2 SYDVKM. CDR3 in DNA: TGTACCAGCAGTCCTCACAGGGGGCAGCCATCCACTGAAGCTTTCTTT. Amino acids: CTSSPHRGQPSTEAFF.

The genes are TRBV29-1 and TRBJ1-2; the match to TRBD1 covers 8 bases. CDR1 SQVTM and CDR2 ANQGSEA come from the germline V gene. This CDR3 spans 11 amino acids. Trimming took 3 bases from V and 8 from J; bases not matched to a gene: 2. The CDR3 sequence: CSVDYRGGYTF. The CDR3 coding sequence is TGCAGCGTTGACTACAGGGGGGGCTACACCTTC.

This chain joins TRBV11-2 and TRBJ2-7; TRBD1 matches 9 bases. The germline gives CDR1 SGHAT, CDR2 FQNNGV. V lost 5 bases and J lost 3; bases outside the gene matches: 8. The CDR3 is 15 amino acids. CDR3 coding DNA: TGTGCCAGCAGCATGTCATGGGACAGGGACTACGAGCAGTACTTC. It translates to CASSMSWDRDYEQYF.

The chain has TRBV12-3 or TRBV12-4 and TRBJ2-7; D not certain. V gave up 4 bases and J gave up 4 bases, with 17 bases separating them. CDR3 length equals 15 residues. CDR3 coding DNA: TGTGCCAGCAGTTCCGGCCCAGGCGGAACGTACGAGCAGTACTTC. Encoded protein: CASSSGPGGTYEQYF.

This clonotype was found many times. V usage is TRBV20-1 and J usage is TRBJ2-5, with D possibly TRBD1 on 6 matching bases. Germline lookup yields CDR1 DFQATT and CDR2 SNEGSKA (reference sequence). Deletions cut 7 bases from V and 0 bases from J, with 6 bases between. CDR3 length equals 11 residues. CDR3 sequence (DNA): TGCAGTGGACAGGACCAAGAGACCCAGTACTTC. This encodes CSGQDQETQYF.

This clonotype occurred many times. The chain links TRBV7-2 to TRBJ2-5, with D unresolved. The ends were cut back, 5 bases at V and 3 bases at J, with 13 bases in the middle. The CDR3 is 14 amino acids. Germline loops: CDR1 SGHTA, CDR2 FQGNSA. The DNA of the CDR3 is TGTGCCAGCAGCGGTCGGACCACCGAAGAGACCCAGTACTTC. It is translated as CASSGRTTEETQYF.